The T cell receptor beta chain described here comes from a study of blood T cell repertoires in COVID-19 (dated by TCRdb to the early 2020s). Concerning the study at large: Samples from collaborators originated in the United States, Italy and Spain and spanned both the acute and convalescent phases of COVID-19. The prospective study material was composed of cDNA or gDNA derived from T cells, B-cell-depleted T cells, or PBMCs. Deeply sampled blood TCRbeta repertoires from subjects exposed to, actively infected with, or recovered from COVID-19 were included in the dataset. The repertoires were made available in a free public database intended to serve as a resource for research on the immune response to SARS-CoV-2. Samples were obtained from the ongoing ImmuneRACE study (first 160 participants) and from about 1,300 subjects provided by 6 global collaborators. Nearly every sample came with metadata listing a de-identified subject ID, COVID-19 status, age in years and sex. Where HLA class I and class II types were available, the types were taken from metadata supplied by the sample provider, not from assay-based typing. General conclusions and limits of the study: Clinical and demographic metadata were provided uncurated, with the amount varying by source and participant.

Another Seattle source contributed samples from volunteer blood donors who had recovered from COVID-19. The collaborating institutions used their own protocols to collect whole blood in K2EDTA tubes. Collaborator samples were shipped for TCRbeta analysis as frozen whole blood, isolated PBMCs, or DNA extracted from either sample type. The immunoSEQ Assay, a bias-controlled multiplex PCR, was used to amplify TCRbeta CDR3 regions from genomic DNA. Turning to the authors' computational methods: Nucleated cell counts per sample were estimated from amplification of reference gene primers within the assay. To quantify the absolute abundance of each unique TCRbeta CDR3 rearrangement, sequence reads were collapsed and filtered. For each sample, productive Simpson clonality was calculated by taking the square root of Simpson's diversity index across productive rearrangements. Not all clones reach the TCRdb copy of this immuneACCESS table, which keeps in-frame sequences only. Checked studies attribute under half of the gap to unresolved V genes and leave the rest unexplained. Clone size and V and J calls were adopted from that table, with D and trimming inferred from the DNA. Within this sample are over 200,000 clones, with more than 75% of them counted one time only. 0.9% to 1% of the sample is taken by the ten largest.

According to the germline V gene (reference sequence), CDR1 reads SGHKS and CDR2 reads YYEKEE. The CDR3 has 15 amino acids, counting the end cysteine and phenylalanine. The CDR3 DNA has 45 bases and is translated from base 1. V loses 0 bases, J loses 0 bases, and the germline ends lie 9 bases apart. As regards this clone: No antigen is known for it. Base qualities are missing; no much larger clone stands one base away.

The sequenced material came from peripheral blood. This receptor was obtained from a woman aged 35 to 49 who had recovered from COVID-19. The sequence joins TRBV5-5 to TRBJ1-1, with the D gene not clear enough to name. The sequenced DNA: TGTGCCAGCAGCTTGGGGTGGCAGATGAACACTGAAGCTTTCTTT. The encoded protein is CASSLGWQMNTEAFF.